This TCR beta chain was obtained from a study of PD-1 blockade in mismatch repair-deficient tumors. Whole-study context: Enrolled about 2012-2016, patients had progressing, pretreated mismatch repair-deficient cancers of more than ten types.

This CDR3 spans 14 amino acids. The V gene end was trimmed by 5 bases and the J gene end by 3 bases; junction bases not matched to a gene: 6. Looked up from germline, CDR1 is MNHEY and CDR2 is SMNVEV (reference sequence). Sequencing was performed with immunoSEQ multiplex PCR; in TCRdb, only in-frame clones are kept and a portion is missing. The data contain around 100,000 clones, 70% to 80% of them singletons. The rearrangement uses TRBV27 and TRBJ2-7; TRBD1 agrees at 8 bases. This material consisted of peripheral blood, taken just over 59 weeks after starting pembrolizumab. The TCR was taken from an adult with mismatch repair-deficient cancer. The CDR3 nucleotides are TGTGCCAGCAGTGGACAGGGCCCTCGCTACGAGCAGTACTTC. As protein: CASSGQGPRYEQYF.